Each of the 8 T cell receptor beta chains below was sequenced from the same sample in a study of blood T cell repertoires in COVID-19. Measured with immunoSEQ multiplex PCR; TCRdb has only the in-frame clones, and not every one. The sample carries 88,000 or so clones, over 70% recorded once. The material sequenced was peripheral blood. The receptor source for this set is a man at least 80 years old with acute or convalescent COVID-19.

The chain combines TRBV25-1 with TRBJ1-2; TRBD1 agrees at 7 bases. CDR3 length: 15 residues. Germline V CDR1 and CDR2: MGHDK, SYGVNS. The V and J ends lost 2 bases and 6 bases, in that order; junction bases with no gene match: 9. CDR3 in amino acids: CASSEPSRGSNGYTF. CDR3 nucleotides: TGTGCCAGCAGTGAACCCAGCAGGGGGTCGAATGGCTACACCTTC.

In its sample, this clone was seen a few times. The chain has TRBV2 and TRBJ1-4; D gene uncertain. CDR1 and CDR2 (germline): SNHLY, FYNNEI. The CDR3 totals 14 residues. The V gene lost 3 bases and the J gene lost 3 bases, with 8 bases spanning the gap. The CDR3 DNA is TGTGCCAGCAGTGACGGGTTTGCTAATGAAAAACTGTTTTTT. It yields the protein CASSDGFANEKLFF. The whole variable domain, remainder taken from reference TRBV2 and TRBJ1-4, is EPEVTQTPSHQVTQMGQEVILRCVPISNHLYFYWYRQILGQKVEFLVSFYNNEISEKSEIFDDQFSVERPDGSNFTLKIRSTKLEDSAMYFCASSDGFANEKLFFGSGTQLSVL.

The rearrangement joins TRBV15 to TRBJ2-3; 8 bases line up with TRBD2. V was pared by 0 bases and J by 2 bases, with 16 bases of the junction left unmatched. CDR1 LNHNV and CDR2 YYDKDF come from the germline V gene (reference sequence). The CDR3 spans 20 residues. The CDR3 region is CATSREWGAGVDRDTDTQYF. CDR3 nucleotides: TGTGCCACCAGCAGAGAATGGGGAGCGGGGGTTGATCGGGACACAGATACGCAGTATTTT.

The chain has TRBV4-1 and TRBJ2-1; 10 bases line up with TRBD2. The trim removed 4 bases at V and 10 bases at J, leaving 10 bases unmatched. Per germline, CDR1 MGHRA and CDR2 YSYEKL. CDR3 size: 15 residues. The CDR3, as DNA: TGCGCCAGCAGCCCCCGGACTAGCGGTATGACGGAGCAGTTCTTC. It yields the protein CASSPRTSGMTEQFF.

The rearrangement joins TRBV7-6 to TRBJ2-5, with 9 bases aligning to TRBD2. Germline V gene lookup returns CDR1 SGHVS and CDR2 FNYEAQ. CDR3 length: 16 amino acids. J lost 5 bases, V lost 1 base, and 8 bases had no gene match. The CDR3 region has the DNA TGTGCCAGCAGCTTAGGGCTAGCGGGGCCTGGGGAGACCCAGTACTTC. The encoded protein is CASSLGLAGPGETQYF. Drawing the rest from reference TRBV7-6 and TRBJ2-5, the complete variable domain is GAGVSQSPRYKVTKRGQDVALRCDPISGHVSLYWYRQALGQGPEFLTYFNYEAQQDKSGLPNDRFSAERPEGSISTLTIQRTEQRDSAMYRCASSLGLAGPGETQYFGPGTRLLVL.

This clone was seen more than once but under ten times. The CDR3 protein is CASSIPGQGSNEKLFF. The CDR3 DNA follows: TGTGCCAGTAGTATACCGGGACAGGGGTCTAATGAAAAACTGTTTTTT. This chain connects TRBV19 to TRBJ1-4, with 10 bases identical to TRBD1. The germline CDR1 and CDR2 sequences are LNHDA and SQIVND (reference sequence). With 2 bases clipped from V and 3 bases from J, the junction kept 3 bases outside the gene matches. This CDR3 spans 16 amino acids.

The chain combines TRBV5-4 with TRBJ1-2, with D unclear. This CDR3 spans 16 amino acids. Trimming took 0 bases from V and 4 from J, leaving 16 bases between them. Germline V gives CDR1 SGHNT, CDR2 YYREEE (reference sequence). The CDR3 spells CASSLVGTAGPYGYTF. The DNA for the CDR3 is TGTGCCAGCAGCTTGGTGGGAACAGCGGGCCCCTATGGCTACACCTTC.

The sample holds a few counts of this clone. V and J are TRBV19 and TRBJ1-5; TRBD1 is a possible D gene (6 bases). Germline CDR1 is LNHDA and CDR2 is SQIVND (reference sequence). The CDR3 runs to 14 residues. V lost 1 base to trimming and J lost 6 bases, with 10 bases between them. The CDR3 DNA reads TGTGCCAGTAGTATAGCCAGGGGTGGTCAGCCCCAGCATTTT. Translated, it gives CASSIARGGQPQHF.